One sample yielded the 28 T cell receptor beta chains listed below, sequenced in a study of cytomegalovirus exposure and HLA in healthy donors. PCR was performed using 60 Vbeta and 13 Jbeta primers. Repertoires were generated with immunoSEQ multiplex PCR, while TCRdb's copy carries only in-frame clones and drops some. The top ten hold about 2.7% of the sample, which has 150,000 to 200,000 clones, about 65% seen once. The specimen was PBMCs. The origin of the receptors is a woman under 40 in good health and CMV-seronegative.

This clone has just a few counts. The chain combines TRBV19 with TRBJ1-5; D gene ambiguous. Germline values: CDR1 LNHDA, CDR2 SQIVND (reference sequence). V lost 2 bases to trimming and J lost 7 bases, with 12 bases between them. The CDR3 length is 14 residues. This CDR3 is CASSISQMEQPQHF. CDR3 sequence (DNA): TGTGCCAGTAGTATAAGTCAGATGGAGCAGCCCCAGCATTTT.

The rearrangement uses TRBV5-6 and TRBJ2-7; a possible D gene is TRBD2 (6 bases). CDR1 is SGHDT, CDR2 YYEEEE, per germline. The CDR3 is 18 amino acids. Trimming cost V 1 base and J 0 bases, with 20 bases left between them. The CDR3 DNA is TGTGCCAGCAGCTTGCGGCGGGGAGTTGGGAGGATCTCCTACGAGCAGTACTTC. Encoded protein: CASSLRRGVGRISYEQYF.

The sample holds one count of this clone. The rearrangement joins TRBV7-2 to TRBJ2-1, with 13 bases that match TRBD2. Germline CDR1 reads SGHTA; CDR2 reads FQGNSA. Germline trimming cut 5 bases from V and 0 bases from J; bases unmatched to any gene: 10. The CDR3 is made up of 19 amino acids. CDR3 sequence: CASSRPGLAGPSSYNEQFF. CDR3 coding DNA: TGTGCCAGCAGCCGCCCGGGACTAGCGGGGCCAAGCTCCTACAATGAGCAGTTCTTC.

In DNA, the CDR3 is TGTGCCAGCAGCTTCCGACTAGCGGGGGGGGAAGAGACCCAGTACTTC. It translates to CASSFRLAGGEETQYF. The rearrangement uses TRBV4-2 and TRBJ2-5; 14 positions agree with TRBD2. V gave up 5 bases and J gave up 3 bases; unmatched junction bases: 5. Germline loops: CDR1 LGHNA, CDR2 YNFKEQ. This CDR3 spans 16 amino acids.

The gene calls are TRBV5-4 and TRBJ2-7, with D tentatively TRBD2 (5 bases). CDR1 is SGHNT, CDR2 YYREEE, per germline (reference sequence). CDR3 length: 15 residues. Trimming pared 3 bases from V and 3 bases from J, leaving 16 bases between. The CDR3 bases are TGTGCCAGCAGCTGGGAAGGGCCTAGCAGCTACGAGCAGTACTTC. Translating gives CASSWEGPSSYEQYF.

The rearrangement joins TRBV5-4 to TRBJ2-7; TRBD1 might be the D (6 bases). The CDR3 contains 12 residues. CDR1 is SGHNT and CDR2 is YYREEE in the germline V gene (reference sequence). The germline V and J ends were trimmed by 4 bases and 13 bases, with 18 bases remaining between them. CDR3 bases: TGTGCCAGCAGCCTTGACAGGACCATCGTCTACTTC. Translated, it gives CASSLDRTIVYF.

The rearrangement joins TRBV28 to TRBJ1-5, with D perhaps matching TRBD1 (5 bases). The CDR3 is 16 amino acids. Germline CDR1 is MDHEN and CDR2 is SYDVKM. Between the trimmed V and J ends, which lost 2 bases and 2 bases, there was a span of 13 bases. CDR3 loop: CASSLPPQGGNQPQHF. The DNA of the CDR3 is TGTGCCAGCAGTTTACCCCCCCAGGGTGGCAATCAGCCCCAGCATTTT. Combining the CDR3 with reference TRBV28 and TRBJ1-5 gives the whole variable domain DVKVTQSSRYLVKRTGEKVFLECVQDMDHENMFWYRQDPGLGLRLIYFSYDVKMKEKGDIPEGYSVSREKKERFSLILESASTNQTSMYLCASSLPPQGGNQPQHFGDGTRLSIL.

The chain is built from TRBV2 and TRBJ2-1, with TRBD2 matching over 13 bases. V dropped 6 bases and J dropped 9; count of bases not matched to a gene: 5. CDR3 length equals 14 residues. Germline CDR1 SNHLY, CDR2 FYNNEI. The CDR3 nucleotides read TGTGCCAGCAGCTTCACTAGCGGGAGGGCTGAGCAGTTCTTC. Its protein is CASSFTSGRAEQFF. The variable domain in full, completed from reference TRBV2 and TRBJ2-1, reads EPEVTQTPSHQVTQMGQEVILRCVPISNHLYFYWYRQILGQKVEFLVSFYNNEISEKSEIFDDQFSVERPDGSNFTLKIRSTKLEDSAMYFCASSFTSGRAEQFFGPGTRLTVL.

CDR3 amino acids: CASSLALAGGLETQYF. In nucleotides, the CDR3 is TGTGCCAGCAGCTTAGCGCTAGCGGGGGGACTAGAGACCCAGTACTTC. The chain has TRBV7-2 and TRBJ2-5, with 11 bases lining up with TRBD2. Germline CDR1 and CDR2: SGHTA and FQGNSA. Germline trimming cut 0 bases from V and 4 bases from J; bases unmatched to any gene: 4. The CDR3 sequence is 16 residues long.

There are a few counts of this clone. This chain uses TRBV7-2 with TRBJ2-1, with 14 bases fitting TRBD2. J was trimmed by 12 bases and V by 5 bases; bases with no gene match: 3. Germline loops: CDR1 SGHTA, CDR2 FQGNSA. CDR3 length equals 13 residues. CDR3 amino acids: CASSLGTSGGQFF. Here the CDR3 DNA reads TGTGCCAGCAGCCTTGGGACTAGCGGGGGGCAGTTCTTC.

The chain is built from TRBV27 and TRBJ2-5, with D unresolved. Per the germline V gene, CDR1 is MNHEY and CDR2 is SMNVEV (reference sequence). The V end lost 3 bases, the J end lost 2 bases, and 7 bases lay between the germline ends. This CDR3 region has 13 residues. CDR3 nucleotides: TGTGCCAGCAGTTTGGGCAGACAAGAGACCCAGTACTTC. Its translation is CASSLGRQETQYF.

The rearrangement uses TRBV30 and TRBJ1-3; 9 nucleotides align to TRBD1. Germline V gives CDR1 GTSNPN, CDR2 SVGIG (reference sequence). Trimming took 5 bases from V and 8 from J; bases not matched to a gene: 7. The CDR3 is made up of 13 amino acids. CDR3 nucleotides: TGTGCCTGGGCTCTGGACAGGGGTGACACCATATATTTT. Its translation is CAWALDRGDTIYF.

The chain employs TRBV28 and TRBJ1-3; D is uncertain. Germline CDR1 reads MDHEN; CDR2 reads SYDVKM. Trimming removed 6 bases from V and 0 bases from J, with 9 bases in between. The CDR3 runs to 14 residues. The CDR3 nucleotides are TGTGCCAGCAGCCCCGGGAACTCTGGAAACACCATATATTTT. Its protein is CASSPGNSGNTIYF.

In DNA, the CDR3 is TGTGCCAGCAGCTTCCCCGGGACTGAAAACTATGGCTACACCTTC. Translating gives CASSFPGTENYGYTF. The chain combines TRBV7-9 with TRBJ1-2; weak D call: TRBD1 (5 bases). Trimming shortened V by 3 bases and J by 2 bases, and 13 bases separated the two germline ends. Per germline, CDR1 SEHNR and CDR2 FQNEAQ (reference sequence). The CDR3 runs to 15 residues.

CDR3 amino acids: CASRKLAGAYNEQFF. In DNA form, the CDR3 reads TGTGCCAGCAGAAAATTAGCGGGAGCTTACAATGAGCAGTTCTTC. The chain joins TRBV2 to TRBJ2-1; 9 positions agree with TRBD2. This CDR3 is 15 amino acids long. Trimming at V came to 6 bases and at J to 4 bases, leaving 7 bases not matched to a gene. CDR1 SNHLY and CDR2 FYNNEI come from the germline V gene.

The CDR3 reads CASRRAGEGVYEQYF. The CDR3 coding sequence is TGCGCCAGCCGAAGGGCGGGGGAGGGTGTCTACGAGCAGTACTTC. The chain couples TRBV5-1 to TRBJ2-7; 7 nucleotides line up with TRBD2. Trimming at V came to 7 bases and at J to 3 bases, leaving 13 bases not matched to a gene. The CDR3 covers 15 residues. Germline CDR1 SGHRS, CDR2 YFSETQ. Full variable domain (outside the CDR3, taken from reference TRBV5-1 and TRBJ2-7): KAGVTQTPRYLIKTRGQQVTLSCSPISGHRSVSWYQQTPGQGLQFLFEYFSETQRNKGNFPGRFSGRQFSNSRSEMNVSTLELGDSALYLCASRRAGEGVYEQYFGPGTRLTVT.

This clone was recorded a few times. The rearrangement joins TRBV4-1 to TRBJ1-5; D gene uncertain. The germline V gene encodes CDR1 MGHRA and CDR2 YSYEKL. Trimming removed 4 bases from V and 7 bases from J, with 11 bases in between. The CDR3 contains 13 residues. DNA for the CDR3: TGCGCCAGCAGCCGAGGGATTGAGCAGCCCCAGCATTTT. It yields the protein CASSRGIEQPQHF.

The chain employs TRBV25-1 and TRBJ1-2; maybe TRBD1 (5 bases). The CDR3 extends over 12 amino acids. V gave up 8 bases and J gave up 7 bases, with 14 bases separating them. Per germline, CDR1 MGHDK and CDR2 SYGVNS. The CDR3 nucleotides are TGTGCCAGCTACCATGGGGCCGCTGGCTACACCTTC. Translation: CASYHGAAGYTF.

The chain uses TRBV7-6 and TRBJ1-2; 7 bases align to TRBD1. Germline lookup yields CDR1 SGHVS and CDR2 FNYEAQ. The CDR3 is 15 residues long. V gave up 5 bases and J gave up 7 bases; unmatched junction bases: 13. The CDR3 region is CASSNPSEGATGYTF. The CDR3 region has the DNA TGTGCCAGCAGCAACCCTTCGGAGGGGGCGACTGGCTACACCTTC.

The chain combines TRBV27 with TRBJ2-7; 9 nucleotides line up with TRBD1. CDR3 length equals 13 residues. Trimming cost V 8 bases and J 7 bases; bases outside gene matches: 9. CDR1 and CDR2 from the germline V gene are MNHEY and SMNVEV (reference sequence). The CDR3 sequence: CASQPGQGIEQYF. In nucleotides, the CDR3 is TGTGCCAGCCAACCGGGACAGGGTATAGAGCAGTACTTC.

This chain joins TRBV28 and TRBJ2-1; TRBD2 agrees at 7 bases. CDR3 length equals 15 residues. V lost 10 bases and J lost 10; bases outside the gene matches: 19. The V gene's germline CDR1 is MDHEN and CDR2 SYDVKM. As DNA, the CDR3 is TGTGCCAAGGTTCACACTAGCGAGCCCTACGTAGAGCAGTTCTTC. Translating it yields CAKVHTSEPYVEQFF.

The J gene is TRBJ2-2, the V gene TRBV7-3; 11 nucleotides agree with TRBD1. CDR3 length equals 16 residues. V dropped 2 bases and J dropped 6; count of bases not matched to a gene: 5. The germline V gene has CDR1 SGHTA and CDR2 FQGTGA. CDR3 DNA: TGTGCCAGCAGCTTATTGGGACAGGGGGGCCCCGGGGAGCTGTTTTTT. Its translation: CASSLLGQGGPGELFF. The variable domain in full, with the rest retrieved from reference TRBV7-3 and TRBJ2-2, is GAGVSQTPSNKVTEKGKYVELRCDPISGHTALYWYRQSLGQGPEFLIYFQGTGAADDSGLPNDRFFAVRPEGSVSTLKIQRTERGDSAVYLCASSLLGQGGPGELFFGEGSRLTVL.

The CDR3 sequence: CASSPRVAGGPGRNTQYF. The CDR3 DNA sequence: TGTGCCAGCAGCCCCAGGGTTGCGGGGGGGCCTGGTCGGAATACGCAGTATTTT. The V and J genes are TRBV7-3 and TRBJ2-3; 9 nucleotides agree with TRBD2. V shed 5 bases, J shed 7 bases, and the junction held 19 bases outside the gene matches. CDR3 size: 18 residues. Germline V CDR1 and CDR2: SGHTA, FQGTGA.

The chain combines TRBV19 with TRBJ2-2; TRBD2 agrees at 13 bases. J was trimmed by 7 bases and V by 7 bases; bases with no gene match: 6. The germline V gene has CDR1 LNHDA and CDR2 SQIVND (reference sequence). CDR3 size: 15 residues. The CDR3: CASKLAGGPGGELFF. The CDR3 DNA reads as TGTGCCAGTAAACTAGCGGGAGGGCCGGGCGGGGAGCTGTTTTTT.

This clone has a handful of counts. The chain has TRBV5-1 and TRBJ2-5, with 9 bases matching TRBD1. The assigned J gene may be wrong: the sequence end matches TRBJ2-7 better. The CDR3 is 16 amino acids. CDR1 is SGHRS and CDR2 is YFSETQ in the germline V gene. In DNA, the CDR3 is TGCGCCAGCAGCTTAGAAGAGGACAGGGGTATTCGCGAGCAGTACTTC. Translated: CASSLEEDRGIREQYF.

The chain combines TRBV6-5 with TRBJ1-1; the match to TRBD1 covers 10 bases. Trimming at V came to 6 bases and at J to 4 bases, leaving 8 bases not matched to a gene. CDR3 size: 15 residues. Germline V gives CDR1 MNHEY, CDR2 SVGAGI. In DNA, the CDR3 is TGTGCCAGCAGGGTTTGGACAGGGGGTCCCACTGAAGCTTTCTTT. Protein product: CASRVWTGGPTEAFF.

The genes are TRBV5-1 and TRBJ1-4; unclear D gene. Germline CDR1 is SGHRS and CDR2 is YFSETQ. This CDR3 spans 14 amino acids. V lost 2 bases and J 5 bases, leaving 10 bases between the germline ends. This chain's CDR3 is CASSFRSRNEKLFF. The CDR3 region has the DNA TGCGCCAGCAGCTTCAGATCCAGGAATGAAAAACTGTTTTTT.

The CDR3 nucleotides are TGTGCCAGCAGCCCACAGGGGGCGGGGGCTGGGGCCAACGTCCTGACTTTC. It translates to CASSPQGAGAGANVLTF. The V gene is TRBV5-4, the J gene TRBJ2-6; 9 bases agree with TRBD1. The germline gives CDR1 SGHNT, CDR2 YYREEE (reference sequence). The CDR3 extends over 17 amino acids. The V gene end was trimmed by 4 bases and the J gene end by 2 bases; junction bases not matched to a gene: 7.